This T cell receptor beta chain was captured in a study of blood T cells in healthy people across ages. Trimming removed 4 bases from V and 1 base from J, with 11 bases in between. The length of the CDR3 is 14 residues. In germline, CDR1 is SGDLS, CDR2 YYNGEE. This clonotype has only one observation. A J-beta primer mix and a sample-barcoded 5' primer were used in a second PCR of about 6 to 12 cycles. TCRdb passed the 5' RACE reads through MiXCR, listing each CDR3 protein once. The top ten clones hold about 21% of a sample with 700,000 to 1,000,000 distinct CDR3 sequences, more than 40% of them seen once.

Material: blood. The clonotype was recovered from a man aged 60 to 75 in good health. J is TRBJ1-1 and V is TRBV9; D is unresolved. CDR3 amino acids: CASSPLPPNTEAFF. Written as DNA, the CDR3 is TGTGCCAGCAGCCCGCTCCCCCCGAACACTGAAGCTTTCTTT. The whole variable domain, filled in from reference TRBV9 and TRBJ1-1, reads DSGVTQTPKHLITATGQRVTLRCSPRSGDLSVYWYQQSLDQGLQFLIQYYNGEERAKGNILERFSAQQFPDLHSELNLSSLELGDSALYFCASSPLPPNTEAFFGQGTRLTVV.